The clone carrying this T cell receptor beta chain was found many times. The V gene end was trimmed by 1 base and the J gene end by 5 bases; junction bases not matched to a gene: 10. CDR3 length equals 17 residues. CDR1 and CDR2 (germline): SGHNT, YYREEE (reference sequence). The data derive from a study of blood T cell repertoires in COVID-19. Study details: The United States, Italy and Spain supplied acute and convalescent COVID-19 samples. PBMCs, B-cell-depleted T cells, or T cells were the source of the cDNA or gDNA that made up the material.

Per the authors' pipeline: Amplification of reference gene primers was used by the study to estimate nucleated cell counts. Some clones are missing from TCRdb's copy, which holds only in-frame ones; the method was immunoSEQ multiplex PCR. V, J and clone size were drawn from that table, and D and trimming were deduced from the DNA. Seen here are about 160,000 clones, about 81% observed once, and the top ten hold approximately 11%. This receptor was identified in a human donor in a cohort sampled during active COVID-19. Sequences were obtained from peripheral blood. The chain recombines TRBV5-4 with TRBJ2-7, with 12 positions matching TRBD2. The CDR3, as DNA: TGTGCCAGCAGCTTGTGGTCGGCTAGCGGGAGGGCCCACGAGCAGTACTTC. The encoded protein is CASSLWSASGRAHEQYF.